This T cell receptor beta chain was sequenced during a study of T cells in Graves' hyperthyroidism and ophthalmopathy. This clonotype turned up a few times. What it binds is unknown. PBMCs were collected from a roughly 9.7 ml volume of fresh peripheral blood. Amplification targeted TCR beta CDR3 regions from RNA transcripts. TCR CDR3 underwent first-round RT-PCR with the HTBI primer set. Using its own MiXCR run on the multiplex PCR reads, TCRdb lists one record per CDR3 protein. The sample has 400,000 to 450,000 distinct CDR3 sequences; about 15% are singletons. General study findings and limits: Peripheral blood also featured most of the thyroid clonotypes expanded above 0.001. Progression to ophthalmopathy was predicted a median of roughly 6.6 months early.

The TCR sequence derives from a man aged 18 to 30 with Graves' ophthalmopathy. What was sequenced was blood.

The CDR3 DNA follows: TGTGCCAGCAGAACGGGACGGAAAAATCAGCCCCAGCATTTT. It encodes CASRTGRKNQPQHF. The rearrangement links TRBV7-8 to TRBJ1-5; a weak D match, TRBD1 (5 bases). Germline V lookup: CDR1 SGHVS, CDR2 FQNEAQ. The CDR3 covers 14 residues. Trimming cost V 6 bases and J 4 bases, with 13 bases left between them. Based on the CDR3 plus reference TRBV7-8 and TRBJ1-5, the full variable domain is GAGVSQSPRYKVAKRGQDVALRCDPISGHVSLFWYQQALGQGPEFLTYFQNEAQLDKSGLPSDRFFAERPEGSVSTLKIQRTQQEDSAVYLCASRTGRKNQPQHFGDGTRLSIL.